This T cell receptor beta chain was observed in a study of response to subunit inactivated influenza vaccine. The V gene's germline CDR1 is SGHTA and CDR2 FQGNSA. The CDR3 length is 16 residues. The V and J ends lost 2 bases and 2 bases respectively, with 14 bases between them. This clonotype was counted between two and nine times. MiXCR, run by TCRdb on the RT-PCR reads, gives a single entry per CDR3 protein. The sample yields around 570,000 distinct CDR3 sequences, roughly 12% seen once. This sample also belongs to another study, concerning T cells expressing NK-cell markers. That source reports: Researchers built TCR beta cDNA using 5'RACE template switching with UMIs. Among the eight sequenced donors, seven tested HCMV-seropositive and one tested seronegative. Several of the experiments relied on an anti-gamma-delta TCR antibody so that only alpha-beta TCR T cells were sorted. Of the CD8+ T cells in about 6 donors, roughly 1.0-7.5% belonged to dominant NKG2C+ clonotypes. Dominance of the CD3+CD56-NKG2C+ fraction by these clonotypes also held in a few donors.

The TCR was taken from a man aged 45-65 years who received an inactivated influenza vaccine. This specimen was PBMCs from blood, taken on the day of vaccination. The genes are TRBV7-2 and TRBJ2-3, with unresolved D. DNA of the CDR3: TGTGCCAGCAGCTTAATTGGCGGTCGGGCCACAGATACGCAGTATTTT. Its protein product is CASSLIGGRATDTQYF.